This T cell receptor beta chain appears in the sequencing data of a study of blood T cell repertoires in COVID-19. Background on the study: From the United States, Italy and Spain came samples of acute and convalescent COVID-19.

This CDR3 comprises 14 residues. V was pared by 4 bases and J by 8 bases, with 5 bases of the junction left unmatched. Germline CDR1 is SGHNT and CDR2 is YYREEE (reference sequence). How the authors handled the data: Cell counts per sample came from amplifying reference gene primers. Some clones are missing from TCRdb's copy, which holds only in-frame ones; the method was immunoSEQ multiplex PCR. Clone size and the V and J calls come from that table; the DNA yielded D and trimming. The sample includes fewer than 600,000 clones, 75% to 90% seen only once; the top ten take around 0.92%. The rearrangement links TRBV5-4 to TRBJ1-6, with 8 bases matching TRBD1. The sample consisted of peripheral blood. The TCR was taken from a man aged 18 to 30 with COVID-19, enrolled during active disease. CDR3 bases: TGTGCCAGCAGCGGACAGGGAAAGTATTCACCCCTCCACTTT. Translation gives CASSGQGKYSPLHF.